This TCR beta chain was retrieved from a study of tumor-infiltrating lymphocytes in primary liver carcinoma. General study results and limits: Merely some 8-24% of top clones spanned all five tumor regions. Significantly larger top-250-clone fractions were found in tumors than in blood (p = 0.039).

TCR beta cDNA was reverse-transcribed from 400 to 500 ng of total RNA. The reaction used a constant-region primer and ProtoScript II reverse transcriptase. Slightly modified ARM-PCR served as the procedure for the TCR beta libraries. These libraries came from three rounds of nested multiplex PCR. Running 10 cycles apiece, the first two PCR rounds relied on TRBV1-TRBV30 forward primers together with a C-beta reverse primer. Using its own MiXCR run on the multiplex PCR reads, TCRdb lists one record per CDR3 protein. Of tens of thousands of distinct CDR3 sequences in the sample, around 84% were seen once. Ends included, the CDR3 has 17 residues. CDR1 MNHEY and CDR2 SVGEGT come from the germline V gene. From approximately 20-30 mg of unsorted bulk tissue, DNA and RNA were co-extracted together. For this clonotype: Its specificity is unknown. No conserved phenylalanine or tryptophan is present at the end of the CDR3, so a read error is the likely explanation. No DNA is shown, since the ends of the CDR3 on it are uncertain; the CDR3 is the one TCRdb lists.

The specimen was liver tumor tissue from sampling region 3. Noted subset: tumor region T3, left-lateral pole. This sequence joins TRBV6-2 or TRBV6-3 and TRBJ2-1; the D segment call TRBD2 is taken from the table without a DNA check. This TCR was recovered from a man aged 35 to 55 with primary liver carcinoma and hepatitis B virus infection. CDR3 in amino acids: CASSLVASRTLKNEQFI.